Listed here is a single T cell receptor beta chain. The entry originates in a study of memory CD4+ T cells and cytomegalovirus serostatus. This table comes from immunoSEQ multiplex PCR, and its TCRdb copy is limited to in-frame clones, with some not included. The top ten hold less than 0.85% of the sample, which has roughly 50,000 clones, roughly 78% seen once. Single viable CD3+CD4+CD8-CD45RO+ cells were sorted as the memory CD4+ T cells. The germline CDR1 and CDR2 sequences are SGDLS and YYNGEE. The V and J ends lost 0 bases and 4 bases respectively, with 11 bases between them. CDR3 length: 15 residues.

The source is an adult in good health and CMV-seronegative. The specimen sequenced was memory CD4+ T cells from blood. This rearrangement joins TRBV9 to TRBJ1-5, with D perhaps TRBD1 (5 bases). CDR3 region: CASSVGTKRNQPQHF. As DNA, the CDR3 is TGTGCCAGCAGCGTAGGGACAAAGCGGAATCAGCCCCAGCATTTT. The whole variable domain, remainder taken from reference TRBV9 and TRBJ1-5, is DSGVTQTPKHLITATGQRVTLRCSPRSGDLSVYWYQQSLDQGLQFLIQYYNGEERAKGNILERFSAQQFPDLHSELNLSSLELGDSALYFCASSVGTKRNQPQHFGDGTRLSIL.